Listed below are T cell receptor beta chains from one sample, sequenced in a study of blood T cell repertoires in COVID-19. Libraries were prepared by immunoSEQ multiplex PCR; TCRdb keeps only in-frame clonotypes and omits some of them. This sample has about 43,000 clones, with 70% to 90% found just once. The sample was peripheral blood. The receptors come from a man aged 55-75 years with active COVID-19. CDR3s include the opening cysteine and the closing phenylalanine or tryptophan. A D gene is named only where the DNA matches it firmly. Size values are once, few and many counts, or a class for expanded clones, and some rows have none.

j_gene	v_gene	abundance	d_gene	CDR3nt	CDR3aa
TRBJ1-5	TRBV10-3	NA	TRBD1	TGTGCCATCTCTCAGGGGGCGGGGGATAATCAGCCCCAGCATTTT	CAISQGAGDNQPQHF
TRBJ1-3	TRBV3-1/TRBV3-2	once	TRBD1	TGTGCCAGCAGCCAAGGGACAGGGGCTGGAAACACCATATATTTT	CASSQGTGAGNTIYF
TRBJ1-6	TRBV4-2	NA	NA	TGTGCCAGCAGCCAAGAAGGAGGGAATAATTCACCCCTCCACTTT	CASSQEGGNNSPLHF
TRBJ1-2	TRBV7-9	NA	TRBD1	TGTGCCAGCAGCCCCCGGTGGGGGACAGGGGGGAAGGACTATGGCTACACCTTC	CASSPRWGTGGKDYGYTF
TRBJ2-1	TRBV5-1	once	NA	TGCGCCAGCAGCTTATCAGGGGTCAATGAGCAGTTCTTC	CASSLSGVNEQFF
TRBJ2-1	TRBV11-2	NA	TRBD2	TGTGCCAGCAGCTTAGCCGGGACTAGCGGGAGTGGACTGTTCTTC	CASSLAGTSGSGLFF
TRBJ1-2	TRBV4-1	NA	NA	TGCGCCAGCAGCCAAGATTCGAGAGGGAACTATGGCTACACCTTC	CASSQDSRGNYGYTF
TRBJ2-7	TRBV2	NA	TRBD1	TGTGCCAGCAGAGGGACAGGTTTCAGCTCCTACGAGCAGTACTTC	CASRGTGFSSYEQYF
TRBJ2-2	TRBV29-1	NA	NA	TGCAGCGCCGGGACAGCGGGCACCGGGGAGCTGTTTTTT	CSAGTAGTGELFF
TRBJ1-1	TRBV21-1	NA	NA	TGTGCCAGCAGCATTTTGGGACCTCACTCGAGGAGGGGCGAAGCTTTCTTT	CASSILGPHSRRGEAFF
TRBJ2-6	TRBV18	NA	NA	TGTGCCAGCTCACCCGGGTTCTCTGGGGCCAACGTCCTGACTTTC	CASSPGFSGANVLTF
TRBJ2-4	TRBV5-4	NA	NA	TGTGCCAGCAGCCGACAGAATGGTAACATTCAGTACTTC	CASSRQNGNIQYF
TRBJ2-2	TRBV3-1/TRBV3-2	NA	TRBD2	TGTGCCAGCAGCCAAAGCGGGAGGGAAACCGGGGAGCTGTTTTTT	CASSQSGRETGELFF
TRBJ1-2	TRBV7-9	NA	TRBD1	TGTGCCAGCAGCGCGCGTAAGTCCCAGACAGGGGAAGGCTACACCTTC	CASSARKSQTGEGYTF